A selection of T cell receptor beta chains follows, all from one sample in a study of blood T cell repertoires in COVID-19. TCRdb's copy holds only in-frame clones and misses some; the assay was immunoSEQ multiplex PCR. This repertoire shows some 120,000 clones, approximately 89% found once; its top ten account for approximately 3.3%. Sequenced material: peripheral blood. The receptors originated from a woman aged 55 to 70 with acute or convalescent COVID-19. The CDR3 runs from the conserved cysteine through the conserved F or W. D genes are given only for firm matches. Some rows mark clone size as missing; the rest say once, few, many or name a class of expanded clone.

V: TRBV7-9; length: 19; size: .; J: TRBJ2-3; D: TRBD2; DNA: TGTGCCAGCAGCCAGTCTGGACTAGCGGGAGGCACTAGCACAGATACGCAGTATTTT; CDR3: CASSQSGLAGGTSTDTQYF
V: TRBV30; length: 13; size: .; J: TRBJ1-5; D: .; DNA: TGTGCCTGGAGCCAGACAGTGAATCAGCCCCAGCATTTT; CDR3: CAWSQTVNQPQHF
V: TRBV7-6; length: 14; size: .; J: TRBJ1-5; D: .; DNA: TGTGCCAGCAGCTTAGCAGCGAGCAATCAGCCCCAGCATTTT; CDR3: CASSLAASNQPQHF
V: TRBV19; length: 14; size: .; J: TRBJ2-3; D: .; DNA: TGTGCCAGTAGTATAGCGGGGGGCACAGATACGCAGTATTTT; CDR3: CASSIAGGTDTQYF
V: TRBV2; length: 15; size: .; J: TRBJ1-5; D: TRBD1; DNA: TGTGCCAGCCTCCCTGGGACAGGGGGCGGTCAGCCCCAGCATTTT; CDR3: CASLPGTGGGQPQHF
V: TRBV2; length: 14; size: .; J: TRBJ1-1; D: .; DNA: TGTGCCAGCTTGAGAGGCCAGTTGAACACTGAAGCTTTCTTT; CDR3: CASLRGQLNTEAFF
V: TRBV19; length: 12; size: .; J: TRBJ1-2; D: TRBD1; DNA: TGTGCCAGTAGACAGGGGGCTTATGGCTACACCTTC; CDR3: CASRQGAYGYTF
V: TRBV19; length: 15; size: once; J: TRBJ2-1; D: .; DNA: TGTGCCAGTTCAGTTGCGAGCGCAACCTACAATGAGCAGTTCTTC; CDR3: CASSVASATYNEQFF
V: TRBV4-1; length: 17; size: few; J: TRBJ2-1; D: TRBD2; DNA: TGCGCCAGCAGCCAAGATAAGCTAGCGGGGTCCTACAATGAGCAGTTCTTC; CDR3: CASSQDKLAGSYNEQFF
V: TRBV7-2; length: 15; size: .; J: TRBJ2-3; D: .; DNA: TGTGCCAGCAGCTTAGGGGCAGGGGGGACAGATACGCAGTATTTT; CDR3: CASSLGAGGTDTQYF
V: TRBV29-1; length: 16; size: .; J: TRBJ2-5; D: TRBD1; DNA: TGCAGCGTTGAAGGGGTCAGGGGGCAAGAGGTAGAGACCCAGTACTTC; CDR3: CSVEGVRGQEVETQYF
V: TRBV5-1; length: 14; size: .; J: TRBJ1-2; D: .; DNA: TGCGCCAGCAGCTTGGCCGGGCAGGGGCTTGGCTACACCTTC; CDR3: CASSLAGQGLGYTF
V: TRBV18; length: 14; size: .; J: TRBJ1-2; D: .; DNA: TGTGCCAGCTCCCAACAGGGATCTAACTATGGCTACACCTTC; CDR3: CASSQQGSNYGYTF
V: TRBV7-9; length: 16; size: .; J: TRBJ1-5; D: .; DNA: TGTGCCAGCAGCCAAAGTGGGTCAGGGGGCAATCAGCCCCAGCATTTT; CDR3: CASSQSGSGGNQPQHF
V: TRBV12-3/TRBV12-4; length: 13; size: .; J: TRBJ1-2; D: TRBD1; DNA: TGTGCCAGCACGGGCCAGGGGGCCGAGGGCTACACCTTC; CDR3: CASTGQGAEGYTF
V: TRBV9; length: 16; size: .; J: TRBJ2-7; D: TRBD2; DNA: TGTGCCAGCAGCGTTACAACTAGCGGGAAAAATTACGAGCAGTACTTC; CDR3: CASSVTTSGKNYEQYF
V: TRBV28; length: 15; size: .; J: TRBJ2-1; D: TRBD1; DNA: TGTGCCAGCAGTATTTTTAAGGGACAGAACAATGAGCAGTTCTTC; CDR3: CASSIFKGQNNEQFF
V: TRBV7-9; length: 15; size: .; J: TRBJ1-1; D: .; DNA: TGTGCCAGCAGCTTAGCGGTGGGCCCTGGTACTGAAGCTTTCTTT; CDR3: CASSLAVGPGTEAFF
V: TRBV3-1/TRBV3-2; length: 15; size: .; J: TRBJ1-1; D: .; DNA: TGTGCCAGCAGTCTCGTTCAGGGAAGGAACACTGAAGCTTTCTTT; CDR3: CASSLVQGRNTEAFF
V: TRBV5-1; length: 16; size: .; J: TRBJ2-1; D: TRBD1; DNA: TGCGCCAGCAGCCCTTCTGAGGCAGGGGGCTCTGTTGAGCAGTTCTTC; CDR3: CASSPSEAGGSVEQFF
V: TRBV7-9; length: 18; size: .; J: TRBJ2-1; D: TRBD2; DNA: TGTGCCAGCACGGCGACTAGCGGGAGTCTCGGAAAAGACAATGAGCAGTTCTTC; CDR3: CASTATSGSLGKDNEQFF
V: TRBV6-5; length: 13; size: .; J: TRBJ1-1; D: TRBD1; DNA: TGTGCCAGCAGTTTACAGGGGGCCGCTGAAGCTTTCTTT; CDR3: CASSLQGAAEAFF
V: TRBV7-9; length: 15; size: few; J: TRBJ2-5; D: .; DNA: TGTGCCAGCGTGCAAGCGGAAACTCACCAAGAGACCCAGTACTTC; CDR3: CASVQAETHQETQYF
V: TRBV5-1; length: 15; size: .; J: TRBJ2-1; D: .; DNA: TGCGCCAGCAGCTTGGACACTAGAGAGTACAATGAGCAGTTCTTC; CDR3: CASSLDTREYNEQFF
V: TRBV28; length: 15; size: .; J: TRBJ1-5; D: .; DNA: TGTGCCAGCAGTTTTGGACAGACTTACAATCAGCCCCAGCATTTT; CDR3: CASSFGQTYNQPQHF
V: TRBV18; length: 18; size: few; J: TRBJ1-5; D: TRBD1; DNA: TGTGCCAGCTCACCATTAAGACAGGGCCCTCGGGGCAATCAGCCCCAGCATTTT; CDR3: CASSPLRQGPRGNQPQHF
V: TRBV11-2; length: 15; size: .; J: TRBJ2-2; D: .; DNA: TGTGCCAGCAGCTTACAGAGGTCGGCCACCGGGGAGCTGTTTTTT; CDR3: CASSLQRSATGELFF
V: TRBV7-2; length: 17; size: once; J: TRBJ1-1; D: TRBD1; DNA: TGTGCCAGCAGCCCCACCCGGACAGGGGGGTTGGACACTGAAGCTTTCTTT; CDR3: CASSPTRTGGLDTEAFF
V: TRBV10-3; length: 16; size: .; J: TRBJ2-7; D: .; DNA: TGTGCCACCCTGAGCCCCTTGGACAGAGGGGCCTACGAGCAGTACTTC; CDR3: CATLSPLDRGAYEQYF
V: TRBV2; length: 13; size: .; J: TRBJ1-2; D: TRBD1; DNA: TGTGCCAGCAGCAGGGGGCCTAACTATGGCTACACCTTC; CDR3: CASSRGPNYGYTF
V: TRBV18; length: 16; size: .; J: TRBJ1-5; D: TRBD1; DNA: TGTGCCAGCTCACGGGAAGACAGGGGATTAAATCAGCCCCAGCATTTT; CDR3: CASSREDRGLNQPQHF
V: TRBV3-1/TRBV3-2; length: 15; size: .; J: TRBJ2-2; D: TRBD1; DNA: TGTGCCAGCAGCCAAAAGGGACAGGTTAAGGGGGAGCTGTTTTTT; CDR3: CASSQKGQVKGELFF
V: TRBV19; length: 12; size: few; J: TRBJ2-2; D: TRBD1; DNA: TGTGCCAGCCGACAGGGGGCCGGGGAGCTGTTTTTT; CDR3: CASRQGAGELFF
V: TRBV12-3/TRBV12-4; length: 12; size: .; J: TRBJ1-2; D: TRBD1; DNA: TGTGCCAGCAGGGGGGCAGGGGGTGGCTACACCTTC; CDR3: CASRGAGGGYTF
V: TRBV6-5; length: 13; size: .; J: TRBJ1-5; D: .; DNA: TGTGCCAGCAGATTCGGAGGCAATCAGCCCCAGCATTTT; CDR3: CASRFGGNQPQHF
V: TRBV11-2; length: 17; size: .; J: TRBJ2-2; D: TRBD2; DNA: TGTGCCAGCAGCAGACTAGCGGGAGTGTCTGGGAGCGGGGAGCTGTTTTTT; CDR3: CASSRLAGVSGSGELFF
V: TRBV3-1/TRBV3-2; length: 14; size: .; J: TRBJ2-1; D: .; DNA: TGTGCCAGCAGCCAAGATATTCAGGGTAATGAGCAGTTCTTC; CDR3: CASSQDIQGNEQFF
V: TRBV7-9; length: 15; size: once; J: TRBJ1-6; D: .; DNA: TGTGCCAGCAGCTTAGATGGGCAGGGAAATTCACCCCTCCACTTT; CDR3: CASSLDGQGNSPLHF
V: TRBV5-1; length: 13; size: .; J: TRBJ1-4; D: .; DNA: TGCGCCAGCAGCTATTTCTCAGGGGAAAAACTGTTTTTT; CDR3: CASSYFSGEKLFF
V: TRBV3-1/TRBV3-2; length: 13; size: .; J: TRBJ2-1; D: TRBD2; DNA: TGTGCCAGCAGCCAAGAAACAGCGGGGGAGCAGTTCTTC; CDR3: CASSQETAGEQFF
V: TRBV19; length: 14; size: .; J: TRBJ2-3; D: .; DNA: TGTGCCAGTAAAGAGGCTCCTAGCACAGATACGCAGTATTTT; CDR3: CASKEAPSTDTQYF
V: TRBV5-1; length: 16; size: once; J: TRBJ2-3; D: .; DNA: TGCGCCAGCAGCTTGGGTACGTCGGTTAGCACAGATACGCAGTATTTT; CDR3: CASSLGTSVSTDTQYF
V: TRBV5-1; length: 13; size: once; J: TRBJ1-1; D: .; DNA: TGCGCCAGCAGCCGAGGGGGTCTAACTGAAGCTTTCTTT; CDR3: CASSRGGLTEAFF
V: TRBV27; length: 17; size: .; J: TRBJ1-5; D: .; DNA: TGTGCCAGCAGTTCTACGCTGGACATCCTTAGCAATCAGCCCCAGCATTTT; CDR3: CASSSTLDILSNQPQHF
V: TRBV5-1; length: 17; size: .; J: TRBJ2-1; D: TRBD2; DNA: TGCGCCAGCAGCGCTGGACTAGCCCGCCCCCTAGGGAATGAGCAGTTCTTC; CDR3: CASSAGLARPLGNEQFF
V: TRBV7-9; length: 16; size: few; J: TRBJ2-1; D: .; DNA: TGTGCCAGCAGCTTAGCGACGGCGGGGTCGTACAATGAGCAGTTCTTC; CDR3: CASSLATAGSYNEQFF
V: TRBV27; length: 13; size: .; J: TRBJ1-5; D: .; DNA: TGTGCCAGCAGTTTATCTTCTGATCAGCCCCAGCATTTT; CDR3: CASSLSSDQPQHF
V: TRBV3-1/TRBV3-2; length: 15; size: .; J: TRBJ2-7; D: TRBD1; DNA: TGTGCCAGCAGCCAAGGACAGGGCCGGAGCTACGAGCAGTACTTC; CDR3: CASSQGQGRSYEQYF
V: TRBV18; length: 15; size: .; J: TRBJ2-2; D: TRBD1; DNA: TGTGCCAGCTCATCCGGGACAGGGGAAATCGGGGAGCTGTTTTTT; CDR3: CASSSGTGEIGELFF
V: TRBV29-1; length: 14; size: .; J: TRBJ1-3; D: .; DNA: TGCAGCGTCGGACTGATTTCTGGAGGAAACACCATATATTTT; CDR3: CSVGLISGGNTIYF
V: TRBV2; length: 14; size: .; J: TRBJ1-3; D: .; DNA: TGTGCCAGCAGTGTCCGGGTTACTGGAAACACCATATATTTT; CDR3: CASSVRVTGNTIYF
V: TRBV7-3; length: 15; size: .; J: TRBJ2-3; D: TRBD2; DNA: TGTGCCAGTGGGCCTAGCGGGAGTGTTACAGATACGCAGTATTTT; CDR3: CASGPSGSVTDTQYF
V: TRBV5-4; length: 14; size: .; J: TRBJ1-5; D: TRBD1; DNA: TGTGCCAGCAGCTTGGACAGGGGGGATCAGCCCCAGCATTTT; CDR3: CASSLDRGDQPQHF
V: TRBV5-1; length: 15; size: .; J: TRBJ2-1; D: TRBD2; DNA: TGCGCCAGCAGCTCGACTAGCGGGAGGACTAATGAGCAGTTCTTC; CDR3: CASSSTSGRTNEQFF
V: TRBV12-5; length: 14; size: .; J: TRBJ2-3; D: .; DNA: TGTGCTAGTGGTTTCGCACACAGTACAGATACGCAGTATTTT; CDR3: CASGFAHSTDTQYF
V: TRBV9; length: 13; size: .; J: TRBJ2-2; D: .; DNA: TGTGCCACCACTCGAACAGGGACCGGGGAGCTGTTTTTT; CDR3: CATTRTGTGELFF
V: TRBV9; length: 14; size: .; J: TRBJ2-1; D: TRBD2; DNA: TGTGCCAGCAGCGTAACTAGCGGGAGGAATGAGCAGTTCTTC; CDR3: CASSVTSGRNEQFF
V: TRBV5-1; length: 14; size: .; J: TRBJ2-3; D: .; DNA: TGCGCCAGCAGCTTGACGGGAATCACAGATACGCAGTATTTT; CDR3: CASSLTGITDTQYF
V: TRBV28; length: 15; size: .; J: TRBJ2-4; D: TRBD1; DNA: TGTGCCAGCAGAGGGACAGGGCGGGCCAAAAACATTCAGTACTTC; CDR3: CASRGTGRAKNIQYF
V: TRBV28; length: 14; size: .; J: TRBJ1-1; D: .; DNA: TGTGCCAGCAGTTTAACAGGACCGAACACTGAAGCTTTCTTT; CDR3: CASSLTGPNTEAFF